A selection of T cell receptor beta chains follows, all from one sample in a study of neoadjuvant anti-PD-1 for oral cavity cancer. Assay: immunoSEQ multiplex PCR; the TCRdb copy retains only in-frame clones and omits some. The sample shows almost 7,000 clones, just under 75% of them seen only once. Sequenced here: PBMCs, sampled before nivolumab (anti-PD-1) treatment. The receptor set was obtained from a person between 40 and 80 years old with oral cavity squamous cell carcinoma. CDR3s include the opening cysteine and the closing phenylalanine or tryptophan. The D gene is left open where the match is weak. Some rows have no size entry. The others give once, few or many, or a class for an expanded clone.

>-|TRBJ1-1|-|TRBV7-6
CASSPGGVNTEAFF
TGTGCCAGCAGCCCGGGGGGCGTGAACACTGAAGCTTTCTTT
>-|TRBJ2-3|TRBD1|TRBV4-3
CASSQGFFGQGSTDTQYF
TGCGCCAGCAGCCAAGGTTTTTTTGGACAGGGGAGCACAGATACGCAGTATTTT
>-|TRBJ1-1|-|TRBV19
CASSIVRDTEAFF
TGTGCCAGTAGTATAGTCCGGGACACTGAAGCTTTCTTT
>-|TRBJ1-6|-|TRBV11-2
CASSFVLYNSPLHF
TGTGCCAGCAGCTTTGTGTTGTATAATTCACCCCTCCACTTT
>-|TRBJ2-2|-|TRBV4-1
CASSQDLSSSLTGELFF
TGCGCCAGCAGCCAAGATCTGAGTAGCTCCCTAACCGGGGAGCTGTTTTTT
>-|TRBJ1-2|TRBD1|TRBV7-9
CASSSDRGYGYTF
TGTGCCAGCAGCTCAGACAGGGGTTATGGCTACACCTTC
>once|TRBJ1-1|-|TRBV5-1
CASSLDSLVGAFF
TGCGCCAGCAGCTTGGACAGCCTCGTAGGGGCTTTCTTT
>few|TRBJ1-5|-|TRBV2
CASSTGTSNQPQHF
TGTGCCAGCAGCACTGGGACAAGCAATCAGCCCCAGCATTTT
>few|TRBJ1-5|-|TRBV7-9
CASSLGSGTPQHF
TGTGCCAGCAGCTTAGGGTCAGGGACACCCCAGCATTTT
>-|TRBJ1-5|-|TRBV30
CAWMGGLNQPQHF
TGTGCCTGGATGGGGGGCCTCAATCAGCCCCAGCATTTT
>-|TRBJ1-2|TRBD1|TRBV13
CASGQGGYGYTF
TGTGCCAGCGGACAGGGGGGATATGGCTACACCTTC
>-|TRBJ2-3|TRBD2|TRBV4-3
CASSQEASYRGGTDTQYF
TGCGCCAGCAGCCAAGAGGCTTCCTACCGGGGGGGCACAGATACGCAGTATTTT
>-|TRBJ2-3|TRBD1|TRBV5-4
CASSPGTVSTDTQYF
TGTGCCAGCAGCCCCGGGACAGTAAGCACAGATACGCAGTATTTT
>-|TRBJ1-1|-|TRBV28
CASSSVGELNTEAFF
TGTGCCAGCAGTTCAGTCGGGGAACTGAACACTGAAGCTTTCTTT
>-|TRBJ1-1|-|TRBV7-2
CASSLGGTSSEAFF
TGTGCCAGCAGCTTAGGGGGCACAAGCAGTGAAGCTTTCTTT
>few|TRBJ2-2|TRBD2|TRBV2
CASTGGPNTGELFF
TGTGCCAGCACGGGAGGCCCGAACACCGGGGAGCTGTTTTTT
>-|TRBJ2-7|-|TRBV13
CASSLGPGQSGEQYF
TGTGCCAGCAGCTTAGGCCCCGGGCAGTCGGGGGAGCAGTACTTC
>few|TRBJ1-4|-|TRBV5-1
CASSPQPGPRYPPEKLFF
TGCGCCAGCAGCCCGCAACCGGGTCCCCGCTATCCTCCTGAAAAACTGTTTTTT
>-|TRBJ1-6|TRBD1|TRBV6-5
CASSRDSNSPLHF
TGTGCCAGCAGCCGGGACAGTAATTCACCCCTCCACTTT
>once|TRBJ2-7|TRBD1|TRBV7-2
CASSFGTGLPPEQYF
TGTGCCAGCAGCTTCGGGACAGGGCTGCCCCCCGAGCAGTACTTC
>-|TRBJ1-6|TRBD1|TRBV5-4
CAGGTGGNNSPLHF
TGTGCCGGAGGGACAGGGGGCAATAATTCACCCCTCCACTTT
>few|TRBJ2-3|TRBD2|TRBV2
CASTNPALAGSTDTQYF
TGTGCCAGCACCAACCCAGCGCTAGCGGGAAGCACAGATACGCAGTATTTT
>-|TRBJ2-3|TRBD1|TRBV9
CASSVESGGSDTQYF
TGTGCCAGCAGCGTAGAATCAGGGGGCTCAGATACGCAGTATTTT
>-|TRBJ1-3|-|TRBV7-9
CASSLDGRGDTIYF
TGTGCCAGCAGCTTAGATGGCAGGGGAGACACCATATATTTT
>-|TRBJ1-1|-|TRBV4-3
CASSQDSGMNTEAFF
TGCGCCAGCAGCCAAGACTCAGGGATGAACACTGAAGCTTTCTTT
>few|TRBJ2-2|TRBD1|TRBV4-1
CASSQDRQGTGELFF
TGCGCCAGCAGCCAGGACCGACAGGGCACCGGGGAGCTGTTTTTT
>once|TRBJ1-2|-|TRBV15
CATSREKGLSYGYTF
TGTGCCACCAGCAGAGAGAAGGGTTTGTCCTATGGCTACACCTTC
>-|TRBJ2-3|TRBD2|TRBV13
CASTSDSRGADTQYF
TGTGCCAGCACTTCGGACTCCCGGGGGGCAGATACGCAGTATTTT
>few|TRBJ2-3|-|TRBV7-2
CASSLTSRADTQYF
TGTGCCAGCAGCTTAACCTCCCGGGCAGATACGCAGTATTTT
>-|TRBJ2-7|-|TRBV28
CASSWGQYEQYF
TGTGCCAGCAGTTGGGGACAATACGAGCAGTACTTC
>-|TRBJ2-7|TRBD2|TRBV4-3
CASSQGLADSSYEQYF
TGCGCCAGCAGCCAGGGCCTAGCGGATAGCTCCTACGAGCAGTACTTC
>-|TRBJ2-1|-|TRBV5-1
CASSLVLGGVEQFF
TGCGCCAGCAGCTTGGTACTAGGGGGGGTCGAGCAGTTCTTC
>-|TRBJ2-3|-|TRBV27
CASRDRVTDTQYF
TGTGCCAGCAGGGACCGGGTTACAGATACGCAGTATTTT
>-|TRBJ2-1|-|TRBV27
CASSLSVGLARSEQFF
TGTGCCAGCAGTTTATCGGTTGGGCTAGCGAGGAGTGAGCAGTTCTTC
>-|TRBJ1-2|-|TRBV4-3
CASSPTQGRHGYTF
TGCGCCAGCAGCCCAACGCAGGGGAGGCATGGCTACACCTTC
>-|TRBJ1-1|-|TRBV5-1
CASSLVPSRGTEAFF
TGCGCCAGCAGCTTGGTACCCTCAAGGGGGACTGAAGCTTTCTTT
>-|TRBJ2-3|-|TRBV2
CASSRDHTDTQYF
TGTGCCAGCAGCCGGGACCACACAGATACGCAGTATTTT
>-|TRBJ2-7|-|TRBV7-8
CASSLDHSGAPYEQYF
TGTGCCAGCAGCTTAGACCATTCAGGGGCACCCTACGAGCAGTACTTC
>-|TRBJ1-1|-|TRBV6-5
CASATGAVGTEAFF
TGTGCCAGCGCCACGGGAGCTGTCGGCACTGAAGCTTTCTTT
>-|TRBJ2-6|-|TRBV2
CASSPEFQGSGANVLTF
TGTGCCAGCAGTCCGGAATTCCAGGGCTCTGGGGCCAACGTCCTGACTTTC
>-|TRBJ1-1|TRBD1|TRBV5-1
CASSWEGTGNTEAFF
TGCGCCAGCAGCTGGGAAGGGACAGGGAACACTGAAGCTTTCTTT
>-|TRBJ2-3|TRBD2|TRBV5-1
CASSPGGLSADTQYF
TGCGCCAGCAGCCCGGGGGGACTTAGTGCAGATACGCAGTATTTT
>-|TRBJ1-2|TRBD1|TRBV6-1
CASHLTPRDSYGYTF
TGTGCCAGTCACCTAACCCCCCGGGACAGCTATGGCTACACCTTC
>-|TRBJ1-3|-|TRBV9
CASSVASQSVSGNTIYF
TGTGCCAGCAGCGTAGCTTCACAGTCAGTGTCTGGAAACACCATATATTTT
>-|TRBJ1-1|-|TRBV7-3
CASSLNGETKAFF
TGTGCCAGCAGCTTAAACGGGGAGACGAAAGCTTTCTTT
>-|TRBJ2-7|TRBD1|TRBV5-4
CASSLPGQGGYEQYF
TGTGCCAGCAGCTTACCGGGACAGGGGGGCTACGAGCAGTACTTC
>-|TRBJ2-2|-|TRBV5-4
CASSKDVTGELFF
TGTGCCAGCAGCAAGGACGTCACCGGGGAGCTGTTTTTT